This T cell receptor beta chain was sequenced during a study of breast tumors, draining lymph nodes, adjacent tissues. Study-level results: Luminal-like breast cancer showed significantly higher tumor–nontumor repertoire similarity than basal-like. That most tumor T cells come from lymph nodes remained unproven.

TCRdb analysed the multiplex PCR reads with MiXCR anew, one entry per CDR3 protein. This sample has some 31,000 distinct CDR3 sequences, with 60% to 80% found just once. The CDR3 covers 15 residues. CDR1 is DFQATT, CDR2 SNEGSKA, per germline (reference sequence). There are many counts of this clonotype. Its antigen is not known. A clone one base away is much larger, so this may be a read error. This TCR came from a female donor with breast cancer. Some clones in this sample may be carry-over from other donors' samples. The specimen was breast tumor tissue. The chain recombines TRBV20-1 with TRBJ1-2, with D possibly matching TRBD1 (6 bases). The CDR3 DNA is TGCAGTGCTAGTCAAGGACAGCTAACCACCTATGGCTACGCCTTC. Its translation: CSASQGQLTTYGYAF.